This T cell receptor beta chain is drawn from a study of T cell repertoires in cytomegalovirus infection. Whole-study context: Public TCR beta signature analysis indicated the presence of both CMV infection and matching HLA type.

TCRdb analysed the reads with MiXCR anew, one entry per CDR3 protein. The profile shows 490,000 or so distinct CDR3 sequences, about 11% of them singletons. Study-wide points: Clonotype analysis showed dominance of the ex vivo response by HLA-C-restricted CMV-specific TCR beta clonotypes.

This clonotype was detected ten times or more. Its target is unknown. The V and J ends lost 6 bases and 8 bases respectively, with 22 bases between them. The CDR3 runs to 15 residues. This sequence was found in a human donor in good health (CMV status not recorded). Some clones in this sample may be carry-over from other donors' samples. Sequences were obtained from PBMCs. The chain joins TRBV12-3 or TRBV12-4 to TRBJ1-2; weak D call: TRBD1 (5 bases). CDR3 region: CASSPGAQEASGYTF. The CDR3 bases are TGTGCCAGCAGCCCAGGAGCACAGGAGGCTAGCGGCTACACCTTC.